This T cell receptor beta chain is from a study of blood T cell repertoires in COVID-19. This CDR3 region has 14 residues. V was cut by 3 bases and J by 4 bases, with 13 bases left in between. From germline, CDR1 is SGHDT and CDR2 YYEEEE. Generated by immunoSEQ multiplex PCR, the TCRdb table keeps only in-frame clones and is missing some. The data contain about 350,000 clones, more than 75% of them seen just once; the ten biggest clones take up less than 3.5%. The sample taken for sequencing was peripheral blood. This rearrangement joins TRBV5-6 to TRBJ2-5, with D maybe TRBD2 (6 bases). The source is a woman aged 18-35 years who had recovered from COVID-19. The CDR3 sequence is CASSSTGSGETQYF. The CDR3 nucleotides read TGTGCCAGCAGCTCGACCGGGAGCGGAGAGACCCAGTACTTC.